This TCR beta chain was identified during a study of control samples from healthy donors and cancer patients. TCRdb's copy holds only in-frame clones and misses some; the assay was immunoSEQ multiplex PCR. The sample contains under 200,000 clones, around nine tenths of which appear only once. From germline, CDR1 is KGHSH and CDR2 LQKENI. V was shortened by 1 base and J by 5 bases, with 6 bases between the two germline ends. The length of the CDR3 is 13 residues. Input material: blood. This clonotype was obtained from a woman aged 25 to 39 in good health. The chain joins TRBV18 to TRBJ2-1, with D unresolved. CDR3 amino acids: CASSPRIDNEQFF. The CDR3, as DNA: TGTGCCAGCTCACCACGGATTGACAATGAGCAGTTCTTC. Full variable domain (missing parts from reference TRBV18 and TRBJ2-1): NAGVMQNPRHLVRRRGQEARLRCSPMKGHSHVYWYRQLPEEGLKFMVYLQKENIIDESGMPKERFSAEFPKEGPSILRIQQVVRGDSAAYFCASSPRIDNEQFFGPGTRLTVL.